Listed below are T cell receptor beta chains from one sample, sequenced in a study of naive and memory T cell subsets. MiXCR, run by TCRdb on the 5' RACE reads, gives a single entry per CDR3 protein. The top ten hold around 0.8% of the sample, which has approximately 49,000 distinct CDR3 sequences, 4.7% seen once. All receptors derive from a female donor in good health. CDR3s include the opening cysteine and the closing phenylalanine or tryptophan. A D gene is named only where the DNA matches it firmly. Rows give clone size only sometimes, using once, few, many, or a class for an expanded clone.

TRBD1,many,TRBV15,TRBJ1-5,TGTGCCACCAGCAGGACAGGGCCTCAGCCCCAGCATTTT,CATSRTGPQPQHF
TRBD1,many,TRBV5-1,TRBJ2-5,TGCGCCAGCAGCTTAGAAGGGACAGTCCAAGAGACCCAGTACTTC,CASSLEGTVQETQYF
TRBD2,many,TRBV7-2,TRBJ2-7,TGTGCCAGCAGCTCTGGACTAGCGGGAGCGCCGCAGTACTTC,CASSSGLAGAPQYF
TRBD2,few,TRBV20-1,TRBJ2-1,TGCAGTGCTAGGACTAGCGGGAACAATGAGCAGTTCTTC,CSARTSGNNEQFF
TRBD2,few,TRBV6-6,TRBJ2-1,TGTGCCAGCAGTTACTACCTAGCGGGAGTCCTCAACAATGAGCAGTTCTTC,CASSYYLAGVLNNEQFF
-,many,TRBV7-2,TRBJ1-1,TGTGCCAGCAGCTTAGAAAGACCGTGGAGAGAAGCTTTCTTT,CASSLERPWREAFF
-,many,TRBV11-2,TRBJ2-1,TGTGCCAGCAGCGCCTGGGGTCGGGCGGCTTTAACAGGGAATGAGCAGTTCTTC,CASSAWGRAALTGNEQFF
-,many,TRBV20-1,TRBJ1-5,TGCAGTGCTAGAGTAACAGGCTTGGATCCCCAGCATTTT,CSARVTGLDPQHF
-,many,TRBV10-3,TRBJ2-3,TGTGCCATCAACCCGTCCCTCACAGATACGCAGTATTTT,CAINPSLTDTQYF
TRBD1,many,TRBV10-3,TRBJ1-5,TGTGCCATCAGTTACAGGGGCGGCCAGCCCCAGCATTTT,CAISYRGGQPQHF
-,many,TRBV27,TRBJ2-7,TGTGCCAGCGGGGGCCTGGGGGCTGAGCAGTACTTC,CASGGLGAEQYF
-,-,TRBV28,TRBJ1-2,TGTGCCAGCACTGCCCTCTATGGCTACACCTTC,CASTALYGYTF
TRBD2,many,TRBV5-1,TRBJ2-5,TGCGCCAGCAGAGCGGGAGCGTGGAAAGAGACCCAGTACTTC,CASRAGAWKETQYF
-,many,TRBV6-4,TRBJ2-3,TGTGCCAGCAGTGGAGGCTGGGGGGATACGCAGTATTTT,CASSGGWGDTQYF
TRBD2,many,TRBV7-9,TRBJ2-3,TGTGCCAGCAGCTTGCGGGCGGGAGCCGATACGCAGTATTTT,CASSLRAGADTQYF
TRBD1,many,TRBV20-1,TRBJ2-7,TGCAGTGCTAGATACGGGACAGGGCAGGCTTACGAGCAGTACTTC,CSARYGTGQAYEQYF
-,-,TRBV7-6,TRBJ1-1,TGTGCCAGCAGCTTCAGCCTGCAGAACACTGAAGCTTTCTTT,CASSFSLQNTEAFF
-,-,TRBV4-1,TRBJ2-7,TGCGCCAGCAGCCAAGAGTTCGGAGGCCCTTACGAGCAGTACTTC,CASSQEFGGPYEQYF
TRBD1,few,TRBV20-1,TRBJ1-5,TGCAGTGCTAGTCGAGGACAGGGGAGGTTCGGAAATCAGCCCCAGCATTTT,CSASRGQGRFGNQPQHF
-,many,TRBV20-1,TRBJ2-2,TGCAGTGCTAGAGATCCGGGGGCTGGCACCGGGGAGCTGTTTTTT,CSARDPGAGTGELFF
-,many,TRBV18,TRBJ2-7,TGTGCCAGCTCACCAGACTACGGGAGCAGTCACGAGCAGTACTTC,CASSPDYGSSHEQYF
-,many,TRBV3-1,TRBJ2-7,TGTGCCAGCAGCCTTCGGGCTGAGAACTACGAGCAGTACTTC,CASSLRAENYEQYF
-,-,TRBV6-2/TRBV6-3,TRBJ2-7,TGTGCCAGCAGTTACTCCGGAGGAGGCGGGTCCCCCTACGAGCAGTACTTC,CASSYSGGGGSPYEQYF
-,many,TRBV20-1,TRBJ2-7,TGCAGTGCTATAAATTTCGGGGGACCGGAAGTACAGAAGCAGTACTTC,CSAINFGGPEVQKQYF